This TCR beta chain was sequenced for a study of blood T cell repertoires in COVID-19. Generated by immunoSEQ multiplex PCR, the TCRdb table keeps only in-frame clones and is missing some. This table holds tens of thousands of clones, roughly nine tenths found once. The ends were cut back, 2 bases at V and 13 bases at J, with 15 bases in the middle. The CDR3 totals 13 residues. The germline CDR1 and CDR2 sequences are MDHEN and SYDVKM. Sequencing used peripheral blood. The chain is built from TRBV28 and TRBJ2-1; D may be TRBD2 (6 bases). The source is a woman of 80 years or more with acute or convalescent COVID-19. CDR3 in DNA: TGTGCCAGCAGTTTAGGACGGGAGAGACCCCAGTTCTTC. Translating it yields CASSLGRERPQFF.